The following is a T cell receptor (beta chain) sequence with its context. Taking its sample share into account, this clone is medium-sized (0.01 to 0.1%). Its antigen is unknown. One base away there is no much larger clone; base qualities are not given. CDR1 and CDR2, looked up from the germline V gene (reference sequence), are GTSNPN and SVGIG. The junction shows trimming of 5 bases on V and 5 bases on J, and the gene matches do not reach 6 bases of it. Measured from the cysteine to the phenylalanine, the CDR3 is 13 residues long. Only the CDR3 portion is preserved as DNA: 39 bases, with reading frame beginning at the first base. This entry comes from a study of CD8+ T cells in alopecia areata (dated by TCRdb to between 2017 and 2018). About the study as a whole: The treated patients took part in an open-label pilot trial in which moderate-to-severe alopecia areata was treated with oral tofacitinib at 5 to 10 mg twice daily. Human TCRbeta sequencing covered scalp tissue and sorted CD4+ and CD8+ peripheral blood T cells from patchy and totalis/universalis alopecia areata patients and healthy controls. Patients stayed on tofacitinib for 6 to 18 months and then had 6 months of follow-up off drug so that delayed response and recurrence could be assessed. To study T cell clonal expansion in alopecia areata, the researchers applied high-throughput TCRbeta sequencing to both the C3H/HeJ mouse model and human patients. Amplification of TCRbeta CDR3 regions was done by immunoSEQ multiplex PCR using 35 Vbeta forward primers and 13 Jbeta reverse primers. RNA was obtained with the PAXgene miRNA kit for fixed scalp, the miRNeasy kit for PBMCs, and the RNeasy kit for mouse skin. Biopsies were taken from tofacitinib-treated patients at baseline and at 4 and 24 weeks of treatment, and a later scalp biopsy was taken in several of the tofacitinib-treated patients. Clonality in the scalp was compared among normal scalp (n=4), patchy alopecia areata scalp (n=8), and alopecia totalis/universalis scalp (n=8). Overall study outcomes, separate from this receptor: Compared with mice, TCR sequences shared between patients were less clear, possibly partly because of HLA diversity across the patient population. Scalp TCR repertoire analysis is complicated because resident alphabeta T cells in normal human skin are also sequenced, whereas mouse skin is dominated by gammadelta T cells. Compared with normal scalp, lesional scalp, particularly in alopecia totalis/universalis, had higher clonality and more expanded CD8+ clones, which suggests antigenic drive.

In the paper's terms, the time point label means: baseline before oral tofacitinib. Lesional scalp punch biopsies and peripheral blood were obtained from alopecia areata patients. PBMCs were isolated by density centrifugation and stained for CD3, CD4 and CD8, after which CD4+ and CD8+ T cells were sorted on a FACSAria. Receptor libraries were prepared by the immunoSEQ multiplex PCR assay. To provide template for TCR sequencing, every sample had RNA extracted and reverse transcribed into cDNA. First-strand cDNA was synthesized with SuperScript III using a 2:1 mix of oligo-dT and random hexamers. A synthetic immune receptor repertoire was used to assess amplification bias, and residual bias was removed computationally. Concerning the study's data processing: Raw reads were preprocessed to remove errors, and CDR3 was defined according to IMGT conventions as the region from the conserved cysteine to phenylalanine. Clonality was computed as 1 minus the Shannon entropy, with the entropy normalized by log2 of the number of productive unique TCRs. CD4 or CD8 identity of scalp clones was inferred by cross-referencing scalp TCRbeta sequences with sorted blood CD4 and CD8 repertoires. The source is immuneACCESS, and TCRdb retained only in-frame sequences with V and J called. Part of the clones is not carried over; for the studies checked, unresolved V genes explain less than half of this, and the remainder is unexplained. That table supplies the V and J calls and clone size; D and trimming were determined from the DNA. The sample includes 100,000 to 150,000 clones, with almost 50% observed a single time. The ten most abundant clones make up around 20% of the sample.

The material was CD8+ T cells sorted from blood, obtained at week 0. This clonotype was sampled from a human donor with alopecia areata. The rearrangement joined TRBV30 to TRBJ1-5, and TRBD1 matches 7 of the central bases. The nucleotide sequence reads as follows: TGTGCCTGGGGGGACAGCTCTCATCAGCCCCAGCATTTT. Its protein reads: CAWGDSSHQPQHF.